The clone carrying this T cell receptor (beta chain) was counted a few times. As yet, its antigen is unknown. Trimming stripped 3 bases from V and 4 bases from J, with 18 bases between. Germline V gene sequence: CDR1 DFQATT, CDR2 SNEGSKA (reference sequence). The CDR3 length is 15 residues. This specimen comes from a study of T cell repertoires in cytomegalovirus infection. Study-level background: Through public TCR beta signatures, both CMV infection and matching HLA type were indicated.

Study-wide points: CMV-specific HLA-C-restricted TCR beta clonotypes dominated the ex vivo response. Cumulated frequencies of public TCR beta families served to identify carriers of CMV plus the relevant HLA.

Using its own MiXCR run on the reads, TCRdb lists one record per CDR3 protein. The sample lists roughly 200,000 distinct CDR3 sequences, roughly 9% occurring once. The specimen was PBMCs. The TCR was taken from a human donor in good health (CMV status not recorded). Some clones in this sample may be carry-over from other donors' samples. This chain joins TRBV20-1 and TRBJ1-2; D gene unclear. The CDR3 spells CSASRLDTVIYGYTF. DNA for the CDR3: TGCAGTGCTAGTCGGCTTGATACGGTGATCTATGGCTACACCTTC.